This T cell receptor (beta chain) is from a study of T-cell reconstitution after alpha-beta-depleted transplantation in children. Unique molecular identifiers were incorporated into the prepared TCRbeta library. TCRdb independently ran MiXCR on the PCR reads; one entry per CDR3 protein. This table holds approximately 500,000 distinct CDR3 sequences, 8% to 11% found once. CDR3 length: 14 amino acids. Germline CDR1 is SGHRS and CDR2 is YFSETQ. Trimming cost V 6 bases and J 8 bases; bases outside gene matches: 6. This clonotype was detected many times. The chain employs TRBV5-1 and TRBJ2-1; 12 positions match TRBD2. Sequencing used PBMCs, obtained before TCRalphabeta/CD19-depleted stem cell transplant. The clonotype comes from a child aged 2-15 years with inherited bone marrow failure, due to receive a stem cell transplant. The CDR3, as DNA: TGCGCCAGCACCCGACTAGCGGGAGATTATGAGCAGTTCTTC. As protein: CASTRLAGDYEQFF. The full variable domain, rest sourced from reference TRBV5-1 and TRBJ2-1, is KAGVTQTPRYLIKTRGQQVTLSCSPISGHRSVSWYQQTPGQGLQFLFEYFSETQRNKGNFPGRFSGRQFSNSRSEMNVSTLELGDSALYLCASTRLAGDYEQFFGPGTRLTVL.